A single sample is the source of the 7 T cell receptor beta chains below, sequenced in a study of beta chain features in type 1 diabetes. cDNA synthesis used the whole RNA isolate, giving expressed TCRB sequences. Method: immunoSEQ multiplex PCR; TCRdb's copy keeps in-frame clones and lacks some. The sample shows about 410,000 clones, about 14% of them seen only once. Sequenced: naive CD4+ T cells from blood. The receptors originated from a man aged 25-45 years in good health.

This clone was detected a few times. Written as DNA, the CDR3 is TGTGCCAGCAGCGACAGGGGGAATAAGCAAGAGACCCAGTACTTC. This gives the protein CASSDRGNKQETQYF. The rearrangement links TRBV9 to TRBJ2-5; 8 nucleotides line up with TRBD1. The CDR3 consists of 15 residues. In germline, CDR1 is SGDLS, CDR2 YYNGEE. The V gene end was trimmed by 3 bases and the J gene end by 2 bases; junction bases not matched to a gene: 6.

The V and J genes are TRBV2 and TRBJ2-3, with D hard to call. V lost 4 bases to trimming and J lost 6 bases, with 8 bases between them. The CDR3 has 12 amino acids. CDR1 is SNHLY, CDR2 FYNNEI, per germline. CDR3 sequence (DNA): TGTGCCAGCAGTGCTTGGCGGGATACGCAGTATTTT. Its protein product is CASSAWRDTQYF.

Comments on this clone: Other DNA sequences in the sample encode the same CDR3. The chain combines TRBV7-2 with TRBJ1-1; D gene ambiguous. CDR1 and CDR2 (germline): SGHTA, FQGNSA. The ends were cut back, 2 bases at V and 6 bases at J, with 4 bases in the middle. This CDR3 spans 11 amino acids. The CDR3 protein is CASSLYAEAFF. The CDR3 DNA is TGTGCCAGCAGCTTATACGCTGAAGCTTTCTTT.

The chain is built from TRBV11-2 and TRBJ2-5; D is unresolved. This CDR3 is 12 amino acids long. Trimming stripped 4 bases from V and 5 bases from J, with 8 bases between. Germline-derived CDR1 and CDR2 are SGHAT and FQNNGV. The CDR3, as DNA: TGTGCCAGCAGCTCATGGCGGGAGACCCAGTACTTC. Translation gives CASSSWRETQYF.

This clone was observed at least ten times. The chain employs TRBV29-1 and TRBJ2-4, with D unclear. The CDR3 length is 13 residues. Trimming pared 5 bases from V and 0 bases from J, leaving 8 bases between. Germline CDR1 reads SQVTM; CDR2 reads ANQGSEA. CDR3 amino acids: CSVQVLAKNIQYF. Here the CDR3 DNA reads TGCAGCGTTCAAGTCCTAGCCAAAAACATTCAGTACTTC.

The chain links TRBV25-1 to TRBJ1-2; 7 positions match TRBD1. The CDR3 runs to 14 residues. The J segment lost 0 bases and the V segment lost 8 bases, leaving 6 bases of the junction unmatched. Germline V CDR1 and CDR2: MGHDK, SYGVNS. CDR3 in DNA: TGTGCCAGCCGTAGACAGGGAGCTAACTATGGCTACACCTTC. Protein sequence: CASRRQGANYGYTF.

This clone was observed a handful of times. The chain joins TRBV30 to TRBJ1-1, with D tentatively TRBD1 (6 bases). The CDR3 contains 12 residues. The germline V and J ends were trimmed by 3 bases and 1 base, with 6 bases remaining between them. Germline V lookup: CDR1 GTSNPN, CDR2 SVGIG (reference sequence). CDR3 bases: TGTGCCTGGAGAGGGGGGAACACTGAAGCTTTCTTT. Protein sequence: CAWRGGNTEAFF. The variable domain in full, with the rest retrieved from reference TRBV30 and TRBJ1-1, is SQTIHQWPATLVQPVGSPLSLECTVEGTSNPNLYWYRQAAGRGLQLLFYSVGIGQISSEVPQNLSASRPQDRQFILSSKKLLLSDSGFYLCAWRGGNTEAFFGQGTRLTVV.